These 19 T cell receptor beta chains were all obtained from the same sample, sequenced in a study of beta chain features in type 1 diabetes (dated by TCRdb to between 2017 and 2018). Receptor libraries were prepared by the immunoSEQ multiplex PCR assay. The entire amount of isolated RNA was reverse transcribed using the High Capacity cDNA Reverse Transcription Kit, so the sequenced TCRB transcripts were expressed ones. In its TCRdb copy, this immuneACCESS table keeps in-frame sequences only and misses some clones. Where compared with another copy, unresolved V genes explain less than half of these, and the others have no known cause. The sample table contains 450,000 to 600,000 clones; only one count was recorded for around 28% of them. The ten largest clones take up around 0.065% of the sample. Sequenced input: naive CD4+ T cells from blood. The meaning of the sample's cell subset or site label: true naive CD4+ T cells. These receptors all come from a man between 18 and 35 years old in good health.

The chain combines TRBV2 with TRBJ2-7, with 13 positions matching TRBD2. CDR3 size: 14 residues. Germline CDR1 is SNHLY and CDR2 is FYNNEI. The trim removed 4 bases at V and 6 bases at J, leaving 3 bases unmatched. CDR3 residues: CASSGLAGGAEQYF. The CDR3 bases are TGTGCCAGCAGTGGACTAGCGGGAGGAGCCGAGCAGTACTTC.

There are a few counts of this clone. This chain uses TRBV2 with TRBJ2-1; 14 positions match TRBD2. This CDR3 contains 15 residues. Germline lookup yields CDR1 SNHLY and CDR2 FYNNEI. V trimming: 5 bases; J trimming: 6 bases; junction bases outside the gene matches: 3. CDR3 region: CASSRTSGRPNEQFF. CDR3 in DNA: TGTGCCAGCAGTAGGACTAGCGGGAGGCCCAATGAGCAGTTCTTC.

The V call is TRBV29-1, the J call TRBJ2-1; 10 nucleotides align to TRBD1. The J segment lost 2 bases and the V segment lost 2 bases, leaving 6 bases of the junction unmatched. Germline loops: CDR1 SQVTM, CDR2 ANQGSEA. CDR3 length: 16 residues. Here the CDR3 DNA reads TGCAGCGTTGAAAAAACCGGGACAGGGGCCTACAATGAGCAGTTCTTC. Translated, it gives CSVEKTGTGAYNEQFF.

V gene TRBV28 combines with J gene TRBJ1-5; D perhaps matches TRBD1 (5 bases). CDR3 size: 14 residues. Per the germline V gene, CDR1 is MDHEN and CDR2 is SYDVKM. V dropped 3 bases and J dropped 1 base, with 7 bases sitting between them. Here the CDR3 reads CASSLGGSNQPQHF. For the CDR3, the DNA is TGTGCCAGCAGTTTGGGGGGGAGCAATCAGCCCCAGCATTTT. Combining the CDR3 with reference TRBV28 and TRBJ1-5 gives the whole variable domain DVKVTQSSRYLVKRTGEKVFLECVQDMDHENMFWYRQDPGLGLRLIYFSYDVKMKEKGDIPEGYSVSREKKERFSLILESASTNQTSMYLCASSLGGSNQPQHFGDGTRLSIL.

This clone was detected only a few times. The gene calls are TRBV29-1 and TRBJ1-5; no clear D gene. Germline loops: CDR1 SQVTM, CDR2 ANQGSEA. The germline V and J ends were trimmed by 4 bases and 2 bases, with 9 bases remaining between them. This CDR3 has 13 amino acids. CDR3 coding DNA: TGCAGCGTTGCGGTCGGGGGCAATCAGCCCCAGCATTTT. This translates into CSVAVGGNQPQHF.

This chain connects TRBV7-9 to TRBJ2-6, with D possibly being TRBD2 (5 bases). CDR1 is SEHNR and CDR2 is FQNEAQ in the germline V gene (reference sequence). This CDR3 is 17 amino acids long. Trimming pared 5 bases from V and 2 bases from J, leaving 16 bases between. CDR3 nucleotide sequence: TGTGCCAGCAGCCCTCAGTTGCGAGCGGCTGGGGCCAACGTCCTGACTTTC. Protein product: CASSPQLRAAGANVLTF.

The genes are TRBV5-1 and TRBJ2-2; D remains ambiguous. V lost 0 bases and J lost 8, with 11 bases in between. CDR3 length equals 14 residues. Germline values: CDR1 SGHRS, CDR2 YFSETQ. The CDR3 DNA sequence: TGCGCCAGCAGCTTGGAGGGCCCTAGAGGGGAGCTGTTTTTT. Translation gives CASSLEGPRGELFF.

The rearrangement uses TRBV18 and TRBJ2-3, with D possibly matching TRBD2 (6 bases). CDR3 length equals 16 residues. Trimming took 6 bases from V and 0 from J, leaving 16 bases between them. The germline V gene encodes CDR1 KGHSH and CDR2 LQKENI. The CDR3 DNA reads TGTGCCAGCTCCCCCGAGACTAGTTTCAGCACAGATACGCAGTATTTT. This encodes CASSPETSFSTDTQYF.

This sequence joins TRBV29-1 and TRBJ1-2; D is unclear. The ends were cut back, 6 bases at V and 8 bases at J, with 13 bases in the middle. The CDR3 has 11 amino acids. From germline, CDR1 is SQVTM and CDR2 ANQGSEA. CDR3 amino acids: CSVTTFMGYTF. In nucleotides, the CDR3 is TGCAGCGTGACTACCTTTATGGGCTACACCTTC.

This clone was detected a few times. The chain couples TRBV25-1 to TRBJ2-7; 11 positions agree with TRBD1. The J segment lost 6 bases and the V segment lost 3 bases, leaving 4 bases of the junction unmatched. Per the germline V gene, CDR1 is MGHDK and CDR2 is SYGVNS. The CDR3 has 14 amino acids. CDR3 DNA sequence: TGTGCCAGCAGTGACGCGGGGACAGGGGGCGAGCAGTACTTC. It yields the protein CASSDAGTGGEQYF.

The chain is built from TRBV7-3 and TRBJ2-7, with D possibly matching TRBD1 (6 bases). In germline, CDR1 is SGHTA, CDR2 FQGTGA. Deletions cut 6 bases from V and 6 bases from J, with 15 bases between. The CDR3 loop spans 13 amino acids. The CDR3 reads CASSRQVGGEQYF. The CDR3 region has the DNA TGTGCCAGCAGTCGACAGGTTGGCGGCGAGCAGTACTTC. The full variable domain, its missing parts supplied by reference TRBV7-3 and TRBJ2-7, is GAGVSQTPSNKVTEKGKYVELRCDPISGHTALYWYRQSLGQGPEFLIYFQGTGAADDSGLPNDRFFAVRPEGSVSTLKIQRTERGDSAVYLCASSRQVGGEQYFGPGTRLTVT.

This clone was detected a few times. The chain recombines TRBV7-9 with TRBJ1-2, with D possibly being TRBD1 (6 bases). The germline V and J ends were trimmed by 9 bases and 8 bases, with 16 bases remaining between them. From germline, CDR1 is SEHNR and CDR2 FQNEAQ (reference sequence). The CDR3 extends over 12 amino acids. The CDR3 bases are TGTGCCAGTTCTCCCGACAGGCAAGGCTACACCTTC. Its protein is CASSPDRQGYTF.

This clone was counted once. The gene calls are TRBV5-1 and TRBJ1-4, with 9 nucleotides matching TRBD1. The CDR3 has 16 amino acids. V dropped 4 bases and J dropped 0; count of bases not matched to a gene: 4. Germline CDR1 is SGHRS and CDR2 is YFSETQ. In nucleotides, the CDR3 is TGCGCCAGCAGCCGGACAGGGGCCGCAACTAATGAAAAACTGTTTTTT. This gives the protein CASSRTGAATNEKLFF.

This clone has a single count. This chain connects TRBV28 to TRBJ2-7; no firm D call. Germline lookup yields CDR1 MDHEN and CDR2 SYDVKM. The V gene lost 5 bases and the J gene lost 3 bases, with 8 bases spanning the gap. The CDR3 has 12 amino acids. CDR3 bases: TGTGCCAGCAGTGTATACAACTACGAGCAGTACTTC. Amino acids: CASSVYNYEQYF.

This clone was seen a handful of times. The chain links TRBV5-4 to TRBJ2-3; D unresolved. Between the trimmed V and J ends, which lost 2 bases and 2 bases, there was a span of 9 bases. In germline, CDR1 is SGHNT, CDR2 YYREEE (reference sequence). The length of the CDR3 is 14 residues. The chain's CDR3 is CASSFSGFTDTQYF. CDR3 nucleotides: TGTGCCAGCAGCTTTAGTGGCTTCACAGATACGCAGTATTTT.

This clone was counted between two and nine times. The rearrangement joins TRBV30 to TRBJ2-7, with 8 bases matching TRBD1. This CDR3 is built from 13 residues. J was trimmed by 2 bases and V by 3 bases; bases with no gene match: 3. Germline CDR1 GTSNPN, CDR2 SVGIG (reference sequence). Written as DNA, the CDR3 is TGTGCCTGGAGACGGGACAGGCCCTACGAGCAGTACTTC. Its protein is CAWRRDRPYEQYF.

A few counts support this clone. Other DNA sequences from this sample encode an identical CDR3 as well. The CDR3 region is CASSPSTDTQYF. CDR3 bases: TGTGCCAGCTCTCCTAGCACAGATACGCAGTATTTT. V gene TRBV18 combines with J gene TRBJ2-3; no reliable D call. V gave up 6 bases and J gave up 0 bases, with 4 bases separating them. This CDR3 contains 12 residues. The V gene's germline CDR1 is KGHSH and CDR2 LQKENI. Full variable domain (rest looked up from reference TRBV18 and TRBJ2-3): NAGVMQNPRHLVRRRGQEARLRCSPMKGHSHVYWYRQLPEEGLKFMVYLQKENIIDESGMPKERFSAEFPKEGPSILRIQQVVRGDSAAYFCASSPSTDTQYFGPGTRLTVL.

CDR3 residues: CASSSSSGTGNQPQHF. In DNA form, the CDR3 reads TGTGCCAGCAGCTCATCCTCAGGGACAGGGAATCAGCCCCAGCATTTT. The J gene is TRBJ1-5, the V gene TRBV7-9, with TRBD1 matching 9 bases. J was trimmed by 4 bases and V by 4 bases; bases with no gene match: 8. Germline CDR1 SEHNR, CDR2 FQNEAQ (reference sequence). The CDR3 extends over 16 amino acids.

V gene TRBV4-2 combines with J gene TRBJ2-1, with a possible D match to TRBD2 (5 bases). Trimming shortened V by 6 bases and J by 10 bases, and 10 bases separated the two germline ends. Per germline, CDR1 LGHNA and CDR2 YNFKEQ. The CDR3 contains 11 residues. The CDR3 bases are TGTGCCAGCAGTGAGGGAGAGGAGCAGTTCTTC. This encodes CASSEGEEQFF.